The 15 T cell receptor beta chains listed next were all sequenced from one sample in a study of prognosis after radiotherapy for stage I lung cancer. Amplicons of TCR beta CDR3 were generated from genomic DNA by two-round multiplex PCR. Each TRBV and TRBJ gene had its own primer in the first PCR round. MiXCR was run by TCRdb on the multiplex PCR reads, yielding one entry per CDR3 protein. Of around 26,000 distinct CDR3 sequences in the sample, around 46% were seen once. Here the sequenced sample was PBMCs, taken before or after stereotactic body radiation therapy (not recorded which). These receptors originate from a donor over 45 with non-small cell lung cancer.

This chain joins TRBV24-1 and TRBJ2-3, with D perhaps matching TRBD1 (6 bases). The germline CDR1 and CDR2 sequences are KGHDR and SFDVKD. V was trimmed by 7 bases and J by 11 bases, leaving 12 bases between them. This CDR3 is built from 11 residues. CDR3 amino acids: CATRVGHWQYF. In DNA, the CDR3 is TGTGCCACCAGAGTGGGACACTGGCAGTATTTT.

The rearrangement joins TRBV30 to TRBJ2-6; no reliable D call. The germline V gene encodes CDR1 GTSNPN and CDR2 SVGIG (reference sequence). The CDR3 runs 14 residues. Trimming left V 2 bases short and J 2 bases short, with 7 bases between. The CDR3, as DNA: TGTGCCTGGAGTTTTAGGGCTGGGGCCAACGTCCTGACTTTC. Encoded protein: CAWSFRAGANVLTF.

This clonotype appeared a single time. The chain joins TRBV19 to TRBJ1-1; TRBD1 might be the D (6 bases). This CDR3 region has 16 residues. With 4 bases removed from V and 5 bases from J, the gap between germline ends came to 20 bases. CDR1 and CDR2 from the germline V gene are LNHDA and SQIVND (reference sequence). In DNA form, the CDR3 reads TGTGCCAGTAGTACGGGACATACGATTAGGGGAACTGAAGCTTTCTTT. The encoded protein is CASSTGHTIRGTEAFF.

The table lists this clonotype with many counts. The chain has TRBV18 and TRBJ2-7; possibly TRBD1 for D (6 bases). Looked up from germline, CDR1 is KGHSH and CDR2 is LQKENI. This CDR3 is built from 14 residues. V was shortened by 4 bases and J by 2 bases, with 12 bases between the two germline ends. This chain's CDR3 is CASSRRTEPYEQYF. CDR3 sequence (DNA): TGTGCCAGCTCACGACGGACAGAACCCTACGAGCAGTACTTC.

There are many counts of this clonotype. The J gene is TRBJ1-1, the V gene TRBV3-1; the D gene is possibly TRBD1 (5 bases). Germline V gives CDR1 LGHDT, CDR2 YNNKEL (reference sequence). The CDR3 has 13 amino acids. The ends were cut back, 1 base at V and 5 bases at J, with 8 bases in the middle. The DNA for the CDR3 is TGTGCCAGCAGCCAAGTGGGGGGGACTGAAGCTTTCTTT. It encodes CASSQVGGTEAFF.

The chain couples TRBV12-3 or TRBV12-4 to TRBJ2-2; D call uncertain. Trimming removed 5 bases from V and 7 bases from J, with 11 bases in between. The CDR3 length is 13 residues. DNA of the CDR3: TGTGCCAGCAGTCCCAGTGAGGACGGGGAGCTGTTTTTT. Residues: CASSPSEDGELFF.

This clonotype was observed at least ten times. The genes are TRBV20-1 and TRBJ2-2; 11 bases agree with TRBD2. Germline CDR1 and CDR2: DFQATT and SNEGSKA (reference sequence). This CDR3 is 16 amino acids long. After removal of 3 bases from V and 6 bases from J, the junction contained 9 bases not matched to a gene. CDR3 residues: CSARFPGTSGSGELFF. The CDR3 nucleotides are TGCAGTGCTAGGTTTCCCGGGACTAGCGGATCCGGGGAGCTGTTTTTT.

The chain is built from TRBV5-4 and TRBJ1-4; weak D call: TRBD1 (5 bases). Germline lookup yields CDR1 SGHNT and CDR2 YYREEE (reference sequence). The germline V and J ends were trimmed by 0 bases and 7 bases, with 13 bases remaining between them. The CDR3 extends over 15 amino acids. CDR3 loop: CASSLVGGESEKLFF. The CDR3 nucleotides read TGTGCCAGCAGCTTGGTTGGAGGGGAGAGTGAAAAACTGTTTTTT. The full variable domain, completed using reference TRBV5-4 and TRBJ1-4, is ETGVTQSPTHLIKTRGQQVTLRCSSQSGHNTVSWYQQALGQGPQFIFQYYREEENGRGNFPPRFSGLQFPNYSSELNVNALELDDSALYLCASSLVGGESEKLFFGSGTQLSVL.

A note on this clonotype: This likely traces to a read error, being one base from a far larger clone. The V call is TRBV6-8, the J call TRBJ1-3; no firm D call. CDR3 length: 16 residues. Trimming stripped 7 bases from V and 2 bases from J, with 18 bases between. CDR1 is MNHGY, CDR2 SAAAGT, per germline. The CDR3 nucleotides read TGTGCCAGCACTCCAAACGTGTTTTTTACTGGAAACACCATATATTTT. This sequence encodes CASTPNVFFTGNTIYF.

This clonotype was seen at least ten times. The rearrangement links TRBV5-1 to TRBJ2-1, with 11 positions matching TRBD2. The CDR3 contains 14 residues. V lost 6 bases, J lost 4 bases, and 3 bases stayed unmatched. CDR1 SGHRS and CDR2 YFSETQ come from the germline V gene. The CDR3 loop reads CASKVAGGYNEQFF. CDR3 nucleotides: TGCGCCAGCAAGGTAGCGGGAGGGTACAATGAGCAGTTCTTC.

This clonotype was recorded only once. The chain couples TRBV11-1 to TRBJ2-6; a possible D gene is TRBD2 (5 bases). CDR3 size: 17 residues. The germline V and J ends were trimmed by 1 base and 2 bases, with 12 bases remaining between them. Germline V gene sequence: CDR1 SGHAT, CDR2 FQDESV (reference sequence). The CDR3 nucleotides read TGTGCCAGCAGCTTAGGGCCCCAGCGGCCTGGGGCCAACGTCCTGACTTTC. It specifies CASSLGPQRPGANVLTF. Complete variable domain (other parts from reference TRBV11-1 and TRBJ2-6): EAEVAQSPRYKITEKSQAVAFWCDPISGHATLYWYRQILGQGPELLVQFQDESVVDDSQLPKDRFSAERLKGVDSTLKIQPAELGDSAMYLCASSLGPQRPGANVLTFGAGSRLTVL.

By proportion, this clonotype is medium-sized. Relative to the germline gene, one junction end is altered; a read error may explain this. The V call is TRBV5-1, the J call TRBJ1-4; 10 positions match TRBD1. The germline V gene has CDR1 SGHRS and CDR2 YFSETQ. This CDR3 has 16 amino acids. The CDR3: CASSLGQGATIEKLFF. DNA for the CDR3: TGCGCCAGCAGCTTGGGACAGGGGGCGACTATTGAAAAACTGTTTTTT.

The chain links TRBV7-2 to TRBJ2-3, with unresolved D. The CDR3 contains 13 residues. Germline V gene sequence: CDR1 SGHTA, CDR2 FQGNSA. Trimming pared 3 bases from V and 4 bases from J, leaving 8 bases between. The CDR3 sequence: CASSFSMSDTQYF. The CDR3 nucleotides are TGTGCCAGCAGCTTTTCTATGTCAGATACGCAGTATTTT.

This clonotype was seen ten or more times. V usage is TRBV20-1 and J usage is TRBJ2-3; 10 bases are a match to TRBD2. This CDR3 is 15 amino acids long. Germline CDR1 reads DFQATT; CDR2 reads SNEGSKA (reference sequence). V dropped 0 bases and J dropped 4; count of bases not matched to a gene: 4. CDR3 nucleotide sequence: TGCAGTGCTAGAGATTCTAGCGGGAGCCCAGATACGCAGTATTTT. This codes for CSARDSSGSPDTQYF.

This clonotype was seen ten or more times. The V call is TRBV6-1, the J call TRBJ1-1, with 7 bases lining up with TRBD1. Looked up from germline, CDR1 is MNHNS and CDR2 is SASEGT. Losses at the gene ends were 5 bases for V and 4 bases for J; bases not matched to a gene: 4. This CDR3 is built from 13 residues. The CDR3, as DNA: TGTGCCAGCAGTAGTGGACAGGCCACTGAAGCTTTCTTT. Translation: CASSSGQATEAFF.